These 20 T cell receptor beta chains originate from one sample sequenced in a study of T cells after posttransplantation cyclophosphamide. Data came from immunoSEQ multiplex PCR; TCRdb stores just in-frame clones and leaves some out. The data show under 7,500 clones, 95% to 98% seen once. The sequenced sample consisted of naive CD8+ T cells sorted from PBMCs. These receptor sequences come from a young woman in good health and a related stem cell transplant donor.

The rearrangement links TRBV21-1 to TRBJ1-2; the DNA was not compared with TRBD1, the D call given in the table. TRBV21-1 is a pseudogene segment. The CDR3 runs to 13 residues. In DNA, the CDR3 is TGTGCCAGCAACAAGGGCCTGCATAATGGCTACACCTTC. Its protein product is CASNKGLHNGYTF.

The V gene is TRBV15, the J gene TRBJ2-5, with D perhaps TRBD1 (5 bases). The V and J ends lost 3 bases and 8 bases respectively, with 13 bases between them. CDR3 length equals 13 residues. The V gene's germline CDR1 is LNHNV and CDR2 YYDKDF (reference sequence). The CDR3 is CATSSGQGSTQYF. In DNA form, the CDR3 reads TGTGCCACCAGCAGCGGCCAGGGTAGTACCCAGTACTTC.

This rearrangement joins TRBV19 to TRBJ1-1; 9 positions agree with TRBD1. The CDR3 sequence is 13 residues long. Germline V gene lookup returns CDR1 LNHDA and CDR2 SQIVND (reference sequence). V was clipped by 6 bases and J by 7 bases; unmatched bases: 6. CDR3 loop: CASRIQGAFEAFF. CDR3 nucleotides: TGTGCCAGTAGGATACAGGGGGCCTTTGAAGCTTTCTTT.

The chain uses TRBV13 and TRBJ2-1, with TRBD1 matching over 9 bases. Trimming cost V 0 bases and J 9 bases; bases outside gene matches: 9. Germline assignment: CDR1 PRHDT and CDR2 FYEKMQ (reference sequence). This CDR3 comprises 16 residues. The CDR3 region has the DNA TGTGCCAGCAGCTTAGGTGGGACAGGGAGAGCAAGTGAGCAGTTCTTC. Amino acids: CASSLGGTGRASEQFF.

This sequence joins TRBV7-8 and TRBJ1-1; D unclear. This CDR3 is 15 amino acids long. Deletions cut 5 bases from V and 4 bases from J, with 17 bases between. Germline CDR1 SGHVS, CDR2 FQNEAQ. The CDR3 coding sequence is TGTGCCAGCAGCCCCCTAAGGACCGCGGGCACTGAAGCTTTCTTT. Amino acid sequence: CASSPLRTAGTEAFF.

The chain combines TRBV2 with TRBJ2-7; D gene uncertain. With 3 bases removed from V and 3 bases from J, the gap between germline ends came to 18 bases. The CDR3 totals 16 residues. The germline CDR1 and CDR2 sequences are SNHLY and FYNNEI. In nucleotides, the CDR3 is TGTGCCAGCAGTGACCCTCGTCGGAGTCTAGGCTACGAGCAGTACTTC. Protein product: CASSDPRRSLGYEQYF.

This chain links TRBV5-4 with TRBJ1-2; a weak D match, TRBD1 (6 bases). The CDR3 is 14 residues long. Trimming removed 0 bases from V and 7 bases from J, with 13 bases in between. Germline lookup yields CDR1 SGHNT and CDR2 YYREEE (reference sequence). The DNA for the CDR3 is TGTGCCAGCAGCTTGGGGGATGACAGGTCTGGCTACACCTTC. This gives the protein CASSLGDDRSGYTF. Filled out from reference TRBV5-4 and TRBJ1-2, the complete variable domain reads ETGVTQSPTHLIKTRGQQVTLRCSSQSGHNTVSWYQQALGQGPQFIFQYYREEENGRGNFPPRFSGLQFPNYSSELNVNALELDDSALYLCASSLGDDRSGYTFGSGTRLTVV.

The genes are TRBV11-2 and TRBJ2-2, with D perhaps TRBD1 (6 bases). The CDR3 is 16 residues long. V lost 4 bases and J lost 0, with 12 bases in between. Germline CDR1 is SGHAT and CDR2 is FQNNGV. For the CDR3, the DNA is TGTGCCAGCAGCTCCCGGGACACTTCGAACACCGGGGAGCTGTTTTTT. Its protein product is CASSSRDTSNTGELFF.

V and J are TRBV2 and TRBJ2-3; tentatively, D is TRBD2 (5 bases). The germline CDR1 and CDR2 sequences are SNHLY and FYNNEI. V shed 8 bases and J shed 3 bases, with 12 bases lying between them. This CDR3 has 13 amino acids. CDR3 in DNA: TGTGCCAGCGAAGGGAGCGGTACAGATACGCAGTATTTT. Protein product: CASEGSGTDTQYF.

This chain connects TRBV6-5 to TRBJ1-1; 7 bases match TRBD1. The V segment lost 0 bases and the J segment 0 bases; nucleotides outside the gene matches: 4. This CDR3 comprises 16 residues. In germline, CDR1 is MNHEY, CDR2 SVGAGI. The CDR3 DNA follows: TGTGCCAGCAGTTACTCATGGGACAGAATGAACACTGAAGCTTTCTTT. Its translation: CASSYSWDRMNTEAFF.

V and J are TRBV13 and TRBJ2-3; possible D gene TRBD1, 6 bases. V shed 6 bases and J shed 0 bases, with 10 bases lying between them. The CDR3 spans 14 residues. The germline CDR1 and CDR2 sequences are PRHDT and FYEKMQ (reference sequence). The DNA for the CDR3 is TGTGCCAGCAGACCTACAGGGAGCACAGATACGCAGTATTTT. Protein sequence: CASRPTGSTDTQYF. The whole variable domain, remainder taken from reference TRBV13 and TRBJ2-3, is AAGVIQSPRHLIKEKRETATLKCYPIPRHDTVYWYQQGPGQDPQFLISFYEKMQSDKGSIPDRFSAQQFSDYHSELNMSSLELGDSALYFCASRPTGSTDTQYFGPGTRLTVL.

V usage is TRBV19 and J usage is TRBJ2-2, with 11 bases that match TRBD1. V was clipped by 11 bases and J by 4 bases; unmatched bases: 3. The V gene's germline CDR1 is LNHDA and CDR2 SQIVND (reference sequence). The CDR3 totals 13 residues. This CDR3 reads CAHGTGGTGELFF. CDR3 sequence (DNA): TGTGCCCATGGGACAGGGGGCACCGGGGAGCTGTTTTTT.

The chain recombines TRBV19 with TRBJ2-7, with 11 bases that match TRBD1. The junction had 12 bases not matched to a gene; V was cut back by 5 bases and J by 6 bases. CDR1 and CDR2 (germline): LNHDA, SQIVND (reference sequence). This CDR3 has 16 residues. In DNA, the CDR3 is TGTGCCAGTAGTCCTCTCCCCGGACAGGGGGCCGGCGAGCAGTACTTC. It yields the protein CASSPLPGQGAGEQYF.

V and J are TRBV4-1 and TRBJ2-5; TRBD2 agrees at 10 bases. In germline, CDR1 is MGHRA, CDR2 YSYEKL. Trimming at V came to 0 bases and at J to 4 bases, leaving 5 bases not matched to a gene. This CDR3 is 16 amino acids long. CDR3 in amino acids: CASSQEVAGGPETQYF. The CDR3, as DNA: TGCGCCAGCAGCCAAGAGGTAGCGGGGGGTCCAGAGACCCAGTACTTC.

V is TRBV19 and J is TRBJ2-7; TRBD2 matches at 7 bases. Germline CDR1 and CDR2: LNHDA and SQIVND (reference sequence). Unmatched junction bases numbered 4, after V lost 5 bases and J lost 6 bases. CDR3 length: 12 residues. CDR3 sequence reads: CASSEVAGEQYF. Here the CDR3 DNA reads TGTGCCAGTAGTGAAGTAGCGGGCGAGCAGTACTTC. Together with reference TRBV19 and TRBJ2-7, the CDR3 gives the full variable domain: DGGITQSPKYLFRKEGQNVTLSCEQNLNHDAMYWYRQDPGQGLRLIYYSQIVNDFQKGDIAEGYSVSREKKESFPLTVTSAQKNPTAFYLCASSEVAGEQYFGPGTRLTVT.

The chain couples TRBV27 to TRBJ2-7, with 8 bases matching TRBD2. Losses at the gene ends were 2 bases for V and 3 bases for J; bases not matched to a gene: 6. This CDR3 is built from 15 residues. Germline CDR1 MNHEY, CDR2 SMNVEV (reference sequence). The CDR3 reads CASSLMIAGIYEQYF. CDR3 DNA: TGTGCCAGCAGTTTAATGATAGCGGGGATCTACGAGCAGTACTTC.

This chain connects TRBV27 to TRBJ2-2, with 11 positions matching TRBD2. Germline V lookup: CDR1 MNHEY, CDR2 SMNVEV (reference sequence). The trim removed 6 bases at V and 2 bases at J, leaving 5 bases unmatched. The CDR3 extends over 16 amino acids. CDR3 in DNA: TGTGCCAGCAGCGTTAGCGGGGGGGGAAACACCGGGGAGCTGTTTTTT. Its translation is CASSVSGGGNTGELFF.

The rearrangement joins TRBV7-2 to TRBJ2-1, with TRBD2 matching 9 bases. The CDR3 spans 15 residues. V was pared by 8 bases and J by 8 bases, with 13 bases of the junction left unmatched. From germline, CDR1 is SGHTA and CDR2 FQGNSA. DNA for the CDR3: TGTGCCAGCTTAAATCGGCTAGCGGGGAGCGATGAGCAGTTCTTC. It translates to CASLNRLAGSDEQFF.

This sequence joins TRBV13 and TRBJ1-2; TRBD1 matches 11 bases. Germline CDR1 is PRHDT and CDR2 is FYEKMQ (reference sequence). Trimming at V came to 6 bases and at J to 2 bases, leaving 5 bases not matched to a gene. The CDR3 is made up of 15 amino acids. CDR3 sequence: CASSNRDRGNYGYTF. CDR3 nucleotides: TGTGCCAGCAGTAACCGGGACAGGGGGAACTATGGCTACACCTTC.

The genes are TRBV5-6 and TRBJ1-5; D might be TRBD1 (6 bases). The germline V and J ends were trimmed by 0 bases and 3 bases, with 10 bases remaining between them. The germline V gene encodes CDR1 SGHDT and CDR2 YYEEEE. The CDR3 extends over 15 amino acids. This chain's CDR3 is CASSLAGTFNQPQHF. CDR3 DNA sequence: TGTGCCAGCAGCTTGGCGGGGACATTCAATCAGCCCCAGCATTTT.